Described below is a single TCR beta chain sequence and its context. This entry comes from a study of technical replicates of blood from a handful of donors. Libraries were prepared by immunoSEQ multiplex PCR; TCRdb keeps only in-frame clonotypes and omits some of them. The table lists 53,000 or so clones, around 84% of them singletons. The CDR3 runs 13 residues. The germline V gene has CDR1 MNHNS and CDR2 SASEGT. V lost 2 bases to trimming and J lost 3 bases, with 8 bases between them. Sequenced: PBMCs. The chain couples TRBV6-1 to TRBJ2-7; tentative D call: TRBD2 (6 bases). The clonotype was recovered from a human donor in good health. Some clones in this sample may be carry-over from other donors' samples. The CDR3 sequence: CASSEQGGYEQYF. The CDR3 DNA follows: TGTGCCAGCAGTGAACAGGGAGGCTACGAGCAGTACTTC.